The entry below describes one T cell receptor (beta chain). What it recognizes is unknown. The PBMCs studied were ones that came from approximately 9.9 ml fresh peripheral blood. The sample belongs to a study of T cells in Graves' hyperthyroidism and ophthalmopathy. General study findings and limits: Most clonotypes expanded in the thyroid (above 0.001) were also present in blood. Ophthalmopathy was told apart from stable hyperthyroidism by a 13 V-J model. Progression to ophthalmopathy was predicted a median of roughly seven months early.

Regions amplified from RNA transcripts were the TCR beta CDR3 regions. The HTBI set primed first-round TCR CDR3 RT-PCR. MiXCR was run by TCRdb on the multiplex PCR reads, yielding one entry per CDR3 protein. The table has about 380,000 distinct CDR3 sequences, about 13% seen once; the top ten hold about 20%. V lost 7 bases to trimming and J lost 6 bases; unmatched junction nucleotides: 10. The CDR3 loop spans 16 amino acids. Germline CDR1 KGHDR, CDR2 SFDVKD. This receptor was taken from a man aged 30 to 45 with Graves' hyperthyroidism that later progressed to Graves' ophthalmopathy. Material for sequencing was blood. The chain has TRBV24-1 and TRBJ2-1, with 11 bases that match TRBD1. For the CDR3, the DNA is TGTGCCACCAGCACCATCCGGGACAGGGGGACCAATGAGCAGTTCTTC. Protein: CATSTIRDRGTNEQFF.